The entry below describes one T cell receptor (beta chain). The antigen is undetermined. This same CDR3 is encoded by further DNA sequences in the sample. The libraries were made with immunoSEQ version 4 in survey mode. The data were produced by immunoSEQ multiplex PCR, yet TCRdb's version contains in-frame clones alone and is incomplete. This sample has just over 35,000 clones, with approximately 87% found just once. V shed 0 bases and J shed 0 bases, with 6 bases lying between them. Germline lookup yields CDR1 SEHNR and CDR2 FQNEAQ (reference sequence). This CDR3 is 15 amino acids long. The data were obtained in a study of persistence of HIV-infected CD4 T cells. Overlapping HIV-1 Gag 15-mer peptides at roughly 1 ug per peptide per mL were used. Memory cells lacking CD40L and CD69 with high CD45RO were sorted. Findings and limits, study-wide: Within sorted populations, more oligoclonal TCRs accompanied more oligoclonal proviruses.

This TCR was recovered from an adult with HIV. The donor label of this sample is uncertain. Here the sequenced sample was cultured CD4+ T cells from PBMCs, taken from a patient who received antiretroviral therapy. The rearrangement uses TRBV7-9 and TRBJ1-5; weak D call: TRBD1 (5 bases). The CDR3 bases are TGTGCCAGCAGCTTAGCGGGGCATAGCAATCAGCCCCAGCATTTT. Translating gives CASSLAGHSNQPQHF.